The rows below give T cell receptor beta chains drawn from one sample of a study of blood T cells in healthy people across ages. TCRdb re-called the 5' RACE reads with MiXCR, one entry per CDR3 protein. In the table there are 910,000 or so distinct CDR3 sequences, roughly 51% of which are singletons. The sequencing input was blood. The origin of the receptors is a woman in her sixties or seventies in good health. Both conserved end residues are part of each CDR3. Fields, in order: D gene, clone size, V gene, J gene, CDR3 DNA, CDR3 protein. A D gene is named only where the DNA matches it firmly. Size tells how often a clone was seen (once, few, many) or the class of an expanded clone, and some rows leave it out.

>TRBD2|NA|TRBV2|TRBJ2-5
TGTGCCAGCTCGGGAGGGTTTGGGACCCAGTACTTC
CASSGGFGTQYF
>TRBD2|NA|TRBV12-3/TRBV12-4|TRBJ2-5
TGTGCCAGCAGCGGGACTAGCGTGAGAGAGACCCAGTACTTC
CASSGTSVRETQYF
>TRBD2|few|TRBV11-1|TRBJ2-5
TGTGCCAGCAGCACCGGGACTAGCGGGATAAAAGAGACCCAGTACTTC
CASSTGTSGIKETQYF
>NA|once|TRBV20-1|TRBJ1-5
TGCAGTGCAACGGACACGAGGCAGCCCCAGCATTTT
CSATDTRQPQHF
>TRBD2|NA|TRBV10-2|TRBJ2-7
TGCGCCAGCAGGGGGACTAGCGGGAGCACATCCTACGAGCAGTACTTC
CASRGTSGSTSYEQYF
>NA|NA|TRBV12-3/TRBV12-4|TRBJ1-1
TGTGCCAGCAGTAGACGGGGTACAAGCACTGAAGCTTTCTTT
CASSRRGTSTEAFF
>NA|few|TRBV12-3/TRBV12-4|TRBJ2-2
TGTGCCAGCAGTTTAATACGGGATTCCGGGGAGCTGTTTTTT
CASSLIRDSGELFF
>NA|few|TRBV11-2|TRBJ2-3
TGTGCCAGCAGCTTACGAACCCGGGTGGTCACAGATACGCAGTATTTT
CASSLRTRVVTDTQYF
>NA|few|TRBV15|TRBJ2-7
TGTGCCACCAGCAGATATCCACAGTTCTACGAGCAGTACTTC
CATSRYPQFYEQYF
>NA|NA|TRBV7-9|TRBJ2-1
TGTGCCAGCAGTCGTCAGATCACCCATGAGCAGTTCTTC
CASSRQITHEQFF
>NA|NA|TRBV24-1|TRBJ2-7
TGTGCCACCGCCGGGCGTCCAACCTACGAGCAGTACTTC
CATAGRPTYEQYF
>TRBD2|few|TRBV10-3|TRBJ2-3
TGTGCCATCAGTGAGCGAGGGACTAGAGGAGATACGCAGTATTTT
CAISERGTRGDTQYF
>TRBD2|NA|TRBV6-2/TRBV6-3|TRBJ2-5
TGTGCCAGCAGCGGGCGGGAGGGCTTCGCGGATGAGCAGTACTTC
CASSGREGFADEQYF
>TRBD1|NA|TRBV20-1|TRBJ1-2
TGCAGTGCTAGAATTACCAGGGGGTTGGACTATGGCTACACCTTC
CSARITRGLDYGYTF
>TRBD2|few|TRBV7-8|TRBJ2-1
TGTGCCAGCAGCCCGGATCGGACTAGCGGGAGATTCCGGGACAATGAGCAGTTCTTC
CASSPDRTSGRFRDNEQFF
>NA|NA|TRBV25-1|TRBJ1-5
TGTGCCAGCAGTGAATTTGGGGCACATCAGCCCCAGCATTTT
CASSEFGAHQPQHF
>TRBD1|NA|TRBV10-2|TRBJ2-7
TGCGCCAGCAGAAAGGGACAGGGTCGTTCCTACGAGCAGTACTTC
CASRKGQGRSYEQYF
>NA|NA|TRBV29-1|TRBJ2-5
TGCAGCGTCGCCCGAAAGGGGCTAGTACAAGAGACCCAGTACTTC
CSVARKGLVQETQYF
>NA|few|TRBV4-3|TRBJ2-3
TGCGCCAGCAGCCAAGGGGCCACTAGCTGGGATACGCAGTATTTT
CASSQGATSWDTQYF
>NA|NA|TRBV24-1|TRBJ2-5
TGTGCCACCACCGACCGGGGTTCGAATGAGCAGTACTTC
CATTDRGSNEQYF
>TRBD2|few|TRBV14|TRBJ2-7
TGTGCCAGCAGCCGAATAACTAGCGGGAGTAGAGAGCAGTACTTC
CASSRITSGSREQYF
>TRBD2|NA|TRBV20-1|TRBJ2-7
TGCAGTGGTAGCGGGAGTTCGACCGAGCAGTACTTC
CSGSGSSTEQYF
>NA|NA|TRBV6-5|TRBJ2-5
TGTGCCAGCAGCCGTGGGTGGCGGCCCCAAGAGACCCAGTACTTC
CASSRGWRPQETQYF
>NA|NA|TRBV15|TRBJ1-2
TGTGCCACCAGCAGAGATCGGCAGGCGGGGGGCTACACCTTC
CATSRDRQAGGYTF
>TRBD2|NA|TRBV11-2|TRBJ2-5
TGTGCCAGCGGCTTAGGTTACCCCCGGACTAGCGAAGAGACCCAGTACTTC
CASGLGYPRTSEETQYF
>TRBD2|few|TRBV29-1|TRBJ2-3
TGCAGCGCTACTAGCGGACAAACAGATACGCAGTATTTT
CSATSGQTDTQYF
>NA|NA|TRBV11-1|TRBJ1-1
TGTGCCAGCAGCTTCGGACGGACTGAAGCTTTCTTT
CASSFGRTEAFF
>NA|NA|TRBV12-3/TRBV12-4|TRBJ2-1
TGTGCCAGCAGTTTGTTTGGGGTTTTCAATGAGCAGTTCTTC
CASSLFGVFNEQFF
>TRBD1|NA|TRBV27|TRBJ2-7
TGTGCCAGCAGAGTACGACCGGGACAGATCTACGAGCAGTACTTC
CASRVRPGQIYEQYF
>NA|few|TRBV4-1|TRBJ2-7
TGCGCCAGCAGCCCGAGAGGACCCTCCTACGAGCAGTACTTC
CASSPRGPSYEQYF
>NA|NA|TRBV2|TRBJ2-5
TGTGCCAGCCCCCCTCTGCAGGGAGGCCAAGAGACCCAGTACTTC
CASPPLQGGQETQYF
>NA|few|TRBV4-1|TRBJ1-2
TGCGCCAGCAGCCGCCTAGACCAGGGGAGCTATGGCTACACCTTC
CASSRLDQGSYGYTF
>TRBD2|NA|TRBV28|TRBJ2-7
TGTGCCGCCGCGGGGGGATCCGCATACGAGCAGTACTTC
CAAAGGSAYEQYF
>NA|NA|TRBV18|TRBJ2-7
TGTGCCAGCTCACCACCGGTGACCTTCTCCTACGAGCAGTACTTC
CASSPPVTFSYEQYF
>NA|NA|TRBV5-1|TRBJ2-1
TGCGCCAGCAGCTTGGCCCTCGGAGTGAGCGGTACACAAAATGAGCAGTTCTTC
CASSLALGVSGTQNEQFF
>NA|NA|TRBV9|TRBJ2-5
TGTGCCAGCAGCGGAGGGACATTCCAAGAGACCCAGTACTTC
CASSGGTFQETQYF